Presented here are 27 T cell receptor beta chains from one specimen sequenced in a study of blood T cell repertoires in COVID-19. Clones were sequenced by immunoSEQ multiplex PCR, and TCRdb holds only the in-frame ones, with some missing. The sample has more than 100,000 clones, around 90% seen once. Sample: peripheral blood. The source is a man aged 45-65 years in a cohort sampled during active COVID-19.

This clone was recorded a few times. The chain combines TRBV5-1 with TRBJ1-1, with 9 bases aligning to TRBD1. J lost 1 base, V lost 2 bases, and 3 bases had no gene match. Germline loops: CDR1 SGHRS, CDR2 YFSETQ. There are 15 residues in the CDR3. The CDR3 bases are TGCGCCAGCAGCTTAGGACAGGGGAAGAACACTGAAGCTTTCTTT. Its protein product is CASSLGQGKNTEAFF.

V is TRBV2 and J is TRBJ2-2; 10 nucleotides match TRBD1. The CDR3 sequence is 15 residues long. Germline values: CDR1 SNHLY, CDR2 FYNNEI. V dropped 7 bases and J dropped 4; count of bases not matched to a gene: 6. The CDR3 protein is CASMRQGAGTGELFF. The DNA of the CDR3 is TGTGCCAGCATGAGACAGGGGGCTGGCACCGGGGAGCTGTTTTTT.

The rearrangement links TRBV6-6 to TRBJ1-2; D might be TRBD1 (6 bases). V lost 7 bases to trimming and J lost 4 bases, with 10 bases between them. The CDR3 runs 12 residues. Germline V gene sequence: CDR1 MNHNY, CDR2 SVGAGI (reference sequence). The CDR3 is CASTQQGYGYTF. The DNA for the CDR3 is TGTGCCAGCACGCAACAGGGCTATGGCTACACCTTC.

This chain uses TRBV5-4 with TRBJ2-3, with D perhaps TRBD2 (6 bases). Germline V gene data show CDR1 as SGHNT and CDR2 as YYREEE (reference sequence). V was pared by 2 bases and J by 0 bases, with 10 bases between. CDR3 length: 15 amino acids. CDR3 region: CASSFGGDSTDTQYF. The CDR3 DNA follows: TGTGCCAGCAGCTTCGGCGGGGATAGCACAGATACGCAGTATTTT.

The gene calls are TRBV29-1 and TRBJ2-5; 10 bases align to TRBD2. Germline CDR1 is SQVTM and CDR2 is ANQGSEA. The junction had 7 bases not matched to a gene; V was cut back by 7 bases and J by 2 bases. CDR3 size: 14 residues. The CDR3 DNA reads TGCAGCGCTTTACCGACTAGCGGGCAAGAGACCCAGTACTTC. Its protein product is CSALPTSGQETQYF. Drawing the rest from reference TRBV29-1 and TRBJ2-5, the complete variable domain is SAVISQKPSRDICQRGTSLTIQCQVDSQVTMMFWYRQQPGQSLTLIATANQGSEATYESGFVIDKFPISRPNLTFSTLTVSNMSPEDSSIYLCSALPTSGQETQYFGPGTRLLVL.

The V and J genes are TRBV18 and TRBJ1-5; weak D call: TRBD1 (5 bases). Germline values: CDR1 KGHSH, CDR2 LQKENI. The CDR3 sequence is 14 residues long. Trimming left V 3 bases short and J 7 bases short, with 13 bases between. Here the CDR3 DNA reads TGTGCCAGCTCACCGTCAGGGATGAGCCAGCCCCAGCATTTT. Amino acids: CASSPSGMSQPQHF.

In DNA, the CDR3 is TGCGCCAGCAGCCAAGGTCGTTTGGGGGCGCGTGGCGATGGCTACACCTTC. Translated, it gives CASSQGRLGARGDGYTF. The rearrangement joins TRBV4-3 to TRBJ1-2; tentatively, D is TRBD1 (6 bases). The V gene lost 1 base and the J gene lost 6 bases, with 21 bases spanning the gap. This CDR3 has 17 residues. CDR1 is LGHNA and CDR2 is YSLEER in the germline V gene.

This rearrangement joins TRBV24-1 to TRBJ2-2; 7 positions match TRBD2. The CDR3 loop spans 16 amino acids. The V gene end was trimmed by 2 bases and the J gene end by 3 bases; junction bases not matched to a gene: 5. In germline, CDR1 is KGHDR, CDR2 SFDVKD. In DNA form, the CDR3 reads TGTGCCACCAGTGATTCGCGGGAGCCGGACACCGGGGAGCTGTTTTTT. Its protein is CATSDSREPDTGELFF.

CDR3 nucleotide sequence: TGTGCCAGCAGCAAACATAGGACAGGACTAAACACCGGGGAGCTGTTTTTT. Encoded protein: CASSKHRTGLNTGELFF. The chain carries TRBV21-1 and TRBJ2-2; the D call in the table, TRBD1, was not verified against the DNA. TRBV21-1 is tagged as a pseudogene. CDR3 size: 17 residues.

In this sample, this clone turned up once. The chain couples TRBV28 to TRBJ2-5, with TRBD2 identical over 7 bases. The CDR3 has 13 amino acids. The germline CDR1 and CDR2 sequences are MDHEN and SYDVKM. J gave up 5 bases and V 3 bases, and 3 bases lay outside the gene matches. For the CDR3, the DNA is TGTGCCAGCAGTTTCGGGGGGAGGGAGACCCAGTACTTC. Protein product: CASSFGGRETQYF.

The genes are TRBV6-4 and TRBJ2-7; D possibly corresponds to TRBD2 (6 bases). V gave up 7 bases and J gave up 7 bases, with 17 bases separating them. CDR1 is MRHNA, CDR2 SNTAGT, per germline. This CDR3 region has 13 residues. CDR3 coding DNA: TGTGCCAGCACCCAGGGCAGGGCGGGGGAGCAGTACGTC. This gives the protein CASTQGRAGEQYV.

This clone was recorded a few times. The chain links TRBV30 to TRBJ2-5; possible D gene TRBD1, 5 bases. The CDR3 has 13 residues. The V gene lost 3 bases and the J gene lost 3 bases, with 11 bases spanning the gap. In germline, CDR1 is GTSNPN, CDR2 SVGIG (reference sequence). CDR3 DNA: TGTGCCTGGAGGATAGGGGCCGAAGAGACCCAGTACTTC. Its translation is CAWRIGAEETQYF.

The chain uses TRBV19 and TRBJ1-2; no clear D gene. The length of the CDR3 is 12 residues. Germline CDR1 reads LNHDA; CDR2 reads SQIVND (reference sequence). V was cut by 4 bases and J by 3 bases, with 6 bases left in between. The CDR3 region is CASSTADYGYTF. In nucleotides, the CDR3 is TGTGCCAGTAGTACCGCGGACTATGGCTACACCTTC. The complete variable domain, with remaining parts taken from reference TRBV19 and TRBJ1-2, reads DGGITQSPKYLFRKEGQNVTLSCEQNLNHDAMYWYRQDPGQGLRLIYYSQIVNDFQKGDIAEGYSVSREKKESFPLTVTSAQKNPTAFYLCASSTADYGYTFGSGTRLTVV.

This sequence joins TRBV5-6 and TRBJ1-6; 7 bases align to TRBD1. The germline V gene has CDR1 SGHDT and CDR2 YYEEEE. V shed 0 bases and J 7 bases; nucleotides not matched to a gene: 7. The CDR3 is 16 amino acids. The CDR3 region has the DNA TGTGCCAGCAGCTTGGAGGGGCTGACAGGGAATTCACCCCTCCACTTT. Amino acids: CASSLEGLTGNSPLHF.

The genes are TRBV5-4 and TRBJ2-1, with 10 bases matching TRBD2. Germline V gene lookup returns CDR1 SGHNT and CDR2 YYREEE (reference sequence). This CDR3 is 16 amino acids long. V lost 0 bases, J lost 10 bases, and 10 bases stayed unmatched. The CDR3 protein is CASSLAQRGGSREQFF. The DNA of the CDR3 is TGTGCCAGCAGCTTGGCCCAGCGGGGGGGCTCCCGGGAGCAGTTCTTC.

The chain has TRBV7-3 and TRBJ2-7; D perhaps matches TRBD2 (6 bases). Trimming shortened V by 5 bases and J by 2 bases, and 19 bases separated the two germline ends. Per germline, CDR1 SGHTA and CDR2 FQGTGA. This CDR3 is 16 amino acids long. The CDR3 DNA reads as TGTGCCAGCAGCCCCAGGGCGGGGACGCCCACCTACGAGCAGTACTTC. Translating it yields CASSPRAGTPTYEQYF.

The genes are TRBV28 and TRBJ2-3, with 10 bases matching TRBD2. This CDR3 spans 16 amino acids. CDR1 and CDR2 (germline): MDHEN, SYDVKM. V shed 4 bases, J shed 4 bases, and the junction held 8 bases outside the gene matches. CDR3: CASSSPASGGSDTQYF. In DNA form, the CDR3 reads TGTGCCAGCAGTTCCCCCGCTAGCGGGGGCTCAGATACGCAGTATTTT.

This clone was found a few times. The chain carries TRBV3-1 (or the pseudogene TRBV3-2) and TRBJ1-3; D is unclear. V dropped 0 bases and J dropped 1 base, with 7 bases sitting between them. The CDR3 has 15 amino acids. Germline CDR1 is LGHDT and CDR2 is YNNKEL (reference sequence). The CDR3 protein is CASSQDRFSGNTIYF. The CDR3 DNA reads as TGTGCCAGCAGCCAAGATAGATTTTCTGGAAACACCATATATTTT.

The chain is built from TRBV29-1 and TRBJ1-1, with TRBD1 as a possible D gene (6 bases). Germline CDR1 and CDR2: SQVTM and ANQGSEA. The CDR3 totals 13 residues. V lost 7 bases and J lost 1, with 13 bases in between. The CDR3 region has the DNA TGCAGCGCAGCCGGACAGACGAACACTGAAGCTTTCTTT. Translating it yields CSAAGQTNTEAFF.

The chain combines TRBV3-1 (or the pseudogene TRBV3-2) with TRBJ2-1, with 9 bases identical to TRBD2. Germline lookup yields CDR1 LGHDT and CDR2 YNNKEL (reference sequence). The CDR3 runs 15 residues. Unmatched junction bases numbered 3, after V lost 2 bases and J lost 4 bases. For the CDR3, the DNA is TGTGCCAGCAGCCAACTAGCGGGGACATACAATGAGCAGTTCTTC. The encoded protein is CASSQLAGTYNEQFF.

The genes are TRBV6-6 and TRBJ1-5; 9 bases agree with TRBD1. The CDR3 has 15 residues. In germline, CDR1 is MNHNY, CDR2 SVGAGI (reference sequence). The V and J ends lost 6 bases and 3 bases, in that order; junction bases with no gene match: 6. The CDR3 here is CASSGQGLDNQPQHF. DNA of the CDR3: TGTGCCAGCAGCGGACAGGGGCTCGACAATCAGCCCCAGCATTTT.

The rearrangement uses TRBV29-1 and TRBJ1-4; no definite D call. V lost 7 bases and J lost 8, with 11 bases in between. The length of the CDR3 is 11 residues. From germline, CDR1 is SQVTM and CDR2 ANQGSEA. The CDR3 sequence: CSAHWSEKLFF. The CDR3 DNA follows: TGCAGCGCGCACTGGAGCGAAAAACTGTTTTTT.

The V call is TRBV5-1, the J call TRBJ2-7; 8 bases map to TRBD1. CDR1 and CDR2 from the germline V gene are SGHRS and YFSETQ. V was pared by 0 bases and J by 5 bases, with 7 bases of the junction left unmatched. The CDR3 contains 15 residues. Here the CDR3 reads CASSLGQGLAHEQYF. The DNA for the CDR3 is TGCGCCAGCAGCTTGGGACAGGGGCTAGCCCACGAGCAGTACTTC.

The rearrangement links TRBV5-4 to TRBJ2-3; 8 nucleotides align to TRBD2. Trimming removed 4 bases from V and 14 bases from J; junction bases left unmatched: 12. Germline CDR1 SGHNT, CDR2 YYREEE (reference sequence). This CDR3 comprises 13 residues. CDR3 DNA: TGTGCCAGCAGCCTCCATAAGCGGGGGCCGGGGTATTTT. Amino acid sequence: CASSLHKRGPGYF.

This chain joins TRBV10-1 and TRBJ2-5, with D perhaps TRBD2 (6 bases). CDR1 and CDR2 from the germline V gene are WNHNN and SYGVQD (reference sequence). The V end lost 3 bases, the J end lost 5 bases, and 13 bases lay between the germline ends. This CDR3 spans 14 amino acids. The DNA for the CDR3 is TGCGCCAGCAGTGATACTGGGGGGTCGGAGACCCAGTACTTC. Translated, it gives CASSDTGGSETQYF.

The count of this clone is one. The chain recombines TRBV2 with TRBJ1-5, with 7 bases that match TRBD1. V was pared by 0 bases and J by 2 bases, with 10 bases of the junction left unmatched. The CDR3 spans 18 residues. Germline lookup yields CDR1 SNHLY and CDR2 FYNNEI. In DNA, the CDR3 is TGTGCCAGCAGTGAAGCGCAAGGGGGCGGATGGGGCAATCAGCCCCAGCATTTT. This sequence encodes CASSEAQGGGWGNQPQHF. Based on the CDR3 plus reference TRBV2 and TRBJ1-5, the full variable domain is EPEVTQTPSHQVTQMGQEVILRCVPISNHLYFYWYRQILGQKVEFLVSFYNNEISEKSEIFDDQFSVERPDGSNFTLKIRSTKLEDSAMYFCASSEAQGGGWGNQPQHFGDGTRLSIL.

This clone appeared a few times. Other DNA sequences in the sample encode the same CDR3. CDR3 DNA: TGCGCCAGCAGCTGGACAGGGGGCGCATCAGATACGCAGTATTTT. Its translation is CASSWTGGASDTQYF. The chain recombines TRBV5-1 with TRBJ2-3, with 11 bases identical to TRBD1. With V trimmed by 3 bases and J by 4 bases, 4 bases remained unmatched. This CDR3 spans 15 amino acids. Germline lookup yields CDR1 SGHRS and CDR2 YFSETQ. Variable domain in full (rest from reference TRBV5-1 and TRBJ2-3): KAGVTQTPRYLIKTRGQQVTLSCSPISGHRSVSWYQQTPGQGLQFLFEYFSETQRNKGNFPGRFSGRQFSNSRSEMNVSTLELGDSALYLCASSWTGGASDTQYFGPGTRLTVL.